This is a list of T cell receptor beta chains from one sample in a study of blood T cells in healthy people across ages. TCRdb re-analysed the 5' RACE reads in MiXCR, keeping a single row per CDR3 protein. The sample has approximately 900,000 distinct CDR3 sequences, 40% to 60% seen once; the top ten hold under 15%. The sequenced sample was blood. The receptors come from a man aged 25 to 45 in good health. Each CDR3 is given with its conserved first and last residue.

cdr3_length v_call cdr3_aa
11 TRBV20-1 CSSPNKNIQYF
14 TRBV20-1 CSARFPSSYNEQFF
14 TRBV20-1 CSADTGGVTDTQYF
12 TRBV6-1 CASTDGADTQYF
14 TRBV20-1 CSASSRVSNQPQHF
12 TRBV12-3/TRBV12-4 CATGRGTDTQYF
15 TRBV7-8 CASSLEDGSYNEQFF
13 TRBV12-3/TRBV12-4 CASRKGASDTQYF
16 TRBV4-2 CASSQDSGRRRETQYF
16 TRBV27 CASRARTGGYMNEQFF
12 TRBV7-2 CASSISPAEAFF
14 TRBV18 CASSPVGHDYEQYF
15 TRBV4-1 CASSQRQGGSYEQYF
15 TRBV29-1 CSALLTAGWANVLTF
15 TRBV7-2 CASSHESNSAYEQYF
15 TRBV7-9 CASSGQGKAYNEQFF
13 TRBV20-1 CSARIRFSDTIYF
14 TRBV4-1 CASTTSVNSDTQYF
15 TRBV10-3 CAISEDGSSYNEQFF
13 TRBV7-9 CAGSLEVNTEAFF